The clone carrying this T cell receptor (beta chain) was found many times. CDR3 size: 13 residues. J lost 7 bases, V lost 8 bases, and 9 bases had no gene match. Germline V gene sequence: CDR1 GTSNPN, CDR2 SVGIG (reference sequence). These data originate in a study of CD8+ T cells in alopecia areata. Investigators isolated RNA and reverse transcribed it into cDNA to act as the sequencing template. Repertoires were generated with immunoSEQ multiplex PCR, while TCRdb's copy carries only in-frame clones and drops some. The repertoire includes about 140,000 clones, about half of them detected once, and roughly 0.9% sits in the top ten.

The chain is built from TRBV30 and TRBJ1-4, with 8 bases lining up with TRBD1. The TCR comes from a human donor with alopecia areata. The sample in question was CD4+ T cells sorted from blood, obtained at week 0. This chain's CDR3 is CAGQGGGTEKLFF. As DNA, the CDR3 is TGTGCCGGACAGGGTGGGGGGACTGAAAAACTGTTTTTT.